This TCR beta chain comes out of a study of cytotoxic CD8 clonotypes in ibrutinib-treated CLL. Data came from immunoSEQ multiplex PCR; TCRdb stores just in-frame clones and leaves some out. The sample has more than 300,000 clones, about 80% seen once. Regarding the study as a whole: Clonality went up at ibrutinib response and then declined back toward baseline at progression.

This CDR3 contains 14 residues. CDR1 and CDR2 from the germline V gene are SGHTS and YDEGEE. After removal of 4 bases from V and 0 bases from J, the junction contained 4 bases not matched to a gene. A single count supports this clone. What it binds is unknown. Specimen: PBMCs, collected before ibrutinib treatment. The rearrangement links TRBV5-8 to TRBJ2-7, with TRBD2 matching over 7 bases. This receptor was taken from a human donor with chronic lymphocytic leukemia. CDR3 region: CASSRSGYSYEQYF. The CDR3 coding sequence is TGTGCCAGCAGCCGTAGCGGGTACTCCTACGAGCAGTACTTC.